This TCR beta chain is from a study of T-cell memory formation after mild COVID-19 (dated by TCRdb to about 2021). Notes on the research overall: Most TCR sequence clusters were specific to one of the two donors. Two young, previously healthy adult volunteers made up the cohort, one male and one female. T-cell clones expanding and contracting after mild COVID-19 in two donors were tracked by longitudinal TCRalpha and TCRbeta repertoire sequencing.

Sequencing was carried out with an Illumina NovaSeq 6000. TCRalpha and TCRbeta cDNA libraries were constructed by 5'RACE with constant-segment primers, with sample barcodes and unique molecular identifiers being introduced. RNA was extracted from every sample with Trizol reagent. Libraries were amplified in two PCR steps, with a second sample barcode and Illumina TruSeq adapters added in the second step. Libraries were sequenced on an Illumina NovaSeq with 2 x 150 bp paired-end reads. Concerning the study's data processing: Demultiplexing of reads and collapsing into UMI-guided consensus sequences were performed with migec v1.2.7. With mixcr v2.1.11, UMI consensuses were aligned to TRA and TRB V and J templates and assembled into clonotypes. Expanded or contracted clonotypes were those called significant by both edgeR and NoisET, with noise models trained on biological replicates. For edgeR calls, a false discovery rate-adjusted p below 0.01 and a log2 fold-change threshold of 1 were applied. As an exploratory analysis of dynamics, max-normalized trajectories of the 1000 most abundant clonotypes were examined with PCA combined with hierarchical clustering. Separately sequenced CD4+ and CD8+ repertoires were used to assign a CD4 or CD8 phenotype to each responding clone. In-frame beta chains were kept once TCRdb had trimmed the public reads at Q25 with fastp and called clones with MiXCR. Each CDR3 protein gets just one entry, which takes the most common genes and DNA from the rows behind it. TCRdb's processing, not the authors', yielded these V and J calls. The sample yields approximately 240,000 distinct CDR3 sequences; over 15% were counted once. The ten largest clones take up 3.5% to 4% of the sample.

Ficoll-Paque density gradient centrifugation was used to isolate PBMCs. As regards this clonotype: It lacks a known antigen. Qualities for individual bases were not recorded, and no much larger clone is one base off.

The junction shows trimming of 1 base on V and 2 bases on J, plus 13 bases between the germline ends. The germline V gene specifies LGHNA as CDR1 and YNFKEQ as CDR2. The CDR3 sequence holds 16 residues, the cysteine and phenylalanine included. Only CDR3 DNA remains: 48 bases, in frame from the first base. Study-wide findings and limitations: Contracting CD4+ clones were located mainly in the CM and EM memory subsets, whereas CD8+ clones were found to be enriched in EMRA. The study covered only a couple of mild cases, and larger cohorts including severe cases with pre-infection samples were considered necessary. Some responding clones were found in pre-infection memory, which suggests that pre-existing cross-reactive memory T cells took part in the SARS-CoV-2 response. SARS-CoV-2 specificity was not confirmed for the second-wave clones peaking on day 37. Balanced CD4/CD8 phenotypes were observed for clones contracting from day 15 to 85, whereas a bias towards CD4+ was observed for a second wave of clones expanding from day 15 to 37.

The TCR was taken from a man aged 18 to 30 who had mild COVID-19 (a few samples of this study predate the infection). The sample titles of this study are shuffled in the database, so cell type and time point are left out; the donor was told from shared clones. The chain links TRBV4-2 with TRBJ2-3; the D gene identity is not certain. Sequencing was performed on PBMCs or a T cell subset sorted from them (not recorded which). The nucleotide sequence reads as follows: TGTGCCAGCAGCCAAGTATTGGACGGACCCACAGATACGCAGTATTTT. It translates as CASSQVLDGPTDTQYF.